This T cell receptor (beta chain) was retrieved from a study of blood T cell repertoires in COVID-19. The CDR3 totals 13 residues. Germline assignment: CDR1 SNHLY and CDR2 FYNNEI. J was trimmed by 7 bases and V by 6 bases; bases with no gene match: 5. Some clones are missing from TCRdb's copy, which holds only in-frame ones; the method was immunoSEQ multiplex PCR. The sample carries approximately 280,000 clones, 70% to 90% recorded once. This TCR derives from a woman aged 60-75 years with acute or convalescent COVID-19. Sequencing input: peripheral blood. This chain links TRBV2 with TRBJ1-2; TRBD1 agrees at 10 bases. CDR3 coding DNA: TGTGCCAGCAGAACCGGGACAGGGGTTGGCTACACCTTC. It is translated as CASRTGTGVGYTF.